The source of this TCR beta chain is a study of CD8+ T cells in alopecia areata. As for the study in general: Tofacitinib administration to treated patients was oral, at 5 to 10 mg twice daily.

J gave up 7 bases and V 0 bases, and 8 bases lay outside the gene matches. The CDR3 is 15 amino acids. CDR1 is SGHDN and CDR2 is FVKESK in the germline V gene. Extracted RNA was reverse transcribed into cDNA, the sequencing template. Here immunoSEQ multiplex PCR was the method, and the copy in TCRdb shows in-frame clones only, minus some. Of fewer than 250,000 clones listed, 40% to 55% are singletons. A note on this clone: The antigen is not known.

Study-wide points: It was less clear whether patients shared TCRs than it was in mice, possibly because of HLA.

Treatment meaning: oral pan-JAK inhibitor, 5-10 mg twice daily. Sequenced material: CD4+ T cells sorted from blood, taken around week 37, from a patient treated with tofacitinib. The gene calls are TRBV14 and TRBJ1-1; 7 nucleotides match TRBD1. The sequence was obtained from a human donor with alopecia areata. CDR3 coding DNA: TGTGCCAGCAGCCAAGATGACAGGGCCTTGGGTGAAGCTTTCTTT. The encoded protein is CASSQDDRALGEAFF.